Listed below are T cell receptor beta chains from one sample, sequenced in a study of cytomegalovirus exposure and HLA in healthy donors. TCRdb keeps only in-frame clones here, not all; method: immunoSEQ multiplex PCR. The sample lists 130,000 to 150,000 clones, 75% to 80% occurring once. Source material: PBMCs. These receptors were taken from a man between 18 and 35 years old in good health and CMV-seronegative. CDR3s include the opening cysteine and the closing phenylalanine or tryptophan. D genes are given only for firm matches. The size entry is marked missing in some rows and otherwise reads once, few, many or a size class.

. . TRBJ1-1 TRBV27 15 CASSLTLYLNTEAFF TGTGCCAGCAGTCTCACCTTGTACCTAAACACTGAAGCTTTCTTT
. few TRBJ1-4 TRBV30 17 CAWTPGRASTTNEKLFF TGTGCCTGGACCCCTGGGAGGGCATCCACAACTAATGAAAAACTGTTTTTT
. . TRBJ2-7 TRBV19 14 CASSRLRSSYEQYF TGTGCCAGTAGCCGACTGAGGAGCTCCTACGAGCAGTACTTC
. . TRBJ1-5 TRBV6-1 14 CASSTRQGGQPQHF TGTGCCAGCAGTACTCGCCAGGGTGGTCAGCCCCAGCATTTT
. once TRBJ1-1 TRBV2 14 CASRETAGNTEAFF TGTGCCAGCAGGGAGACCGCGGGGAACACTGAAGCTTTCTTT
. . TRBJ1-1 TRBV18 14 CASFHDRLNTEAFF TGTGCCAGCTTTCATGACAGGCTTAACACTGAAGCTTTCTTT
. few TRBJ1-1 TRBV7-9 14 CASSLNQGNTEAFF TGTGCCAGCAGCTTAAATCAGGGGAACACTGAAGCTTTCTTT
. . TRBJ2-5 TRBV2 21 CASSEGRPRGFTGGVVETQYF TGTGCCAGCAGTGAAGGGCGACCACGGGGTTTTACAGGCGGGGTGGTAGAGACCCAGTACTTC
TRBD1 once TRBJ1-1 TRBV6-5 14 CASRRQGGNTEAFF TGTGCCAGCAGAAGACAGGGGGGAAACACTGAAGCTTTCTTT
. . TRBJ2-3 TRBV6-1 14 CASRADLYTDTQYF TGTGCCAGCAGAGCGGACTTATACACAGATACGCAGTATTTT
. . TRBJ1-2 TRBV19 12 CASSRSIYGYTF TGTGCCAGTAGCCGTTCTATATATGGCTACACCTTC
. few TRBJ2-1 TRBV27 12 CASSLSANEQFF TGTGCCAGCAGTTTATCAGCGAATGAGCAGTTCTTC
TRBD1 . TRBJ2-7 TRBV18 14 CASSHTGGLGEQYF TGTGCCAGCTCACACACAGGGGGCTTAGGTGAGCAGTACTTC
. . TRBJ2-7 TRBV7-9 15 CASSPRDTTNYEQYF TGTGCCAGCAGCCCCCGGGACACGACCAACTACGAGCAGTACTTC
. . TRBJ2-1 TRBV5-6 16 CASSLIGRGTGNEQFF TGTGCCAGCAGCTTGATTGGCAGGGGTACGGGCAATGAGCAGTTCTTC
TRBD1 . TRBJ2-3 TRBV6-1 16 CASSERRQGVGDTQYF TGTGCCAGCAGTGAGAGGCGGCAGGGGGTGGGAGATACGCAGTATTTT
. . TRBJ1-1 TRBV7-9 16 CASSLIHTNAGTEAFF TGTGCCAGCAGCTTAATACACACGAATGCGGGCACTGAAGCTTTCTTT
. . TRBJ2-2 TRBV6-5 13 CASSLRLPGELFF TGTGCCAGCAGTTTAAGACTCCCCGGGGAGCTGTTTTTT
TRBD1 . TRBJ2-7 TRBV7-6 15 CASSPTGGRLGEQYF TGTGCCAGCAGTCCAACAGGGGGCAGATTGGGCGAGCAGTACTTC
. . TRBJ1-4 TRBV28 14 CASSLSSRGEKLFF TGTGCCAGCAGTTTATCATCCAGAGGGGAAAAACTGTTTTTT
TRBD1 . TRBJ1-5 TRBV15 16 CATSRGGTGGVQPQHF TGTGCCACCAGCAGAGGAGGGACAGGGGGAGTTCAGCCCCAGCATTTT